The sequence of this T cell receptor (beta chain) was determined in a study of cytomegalovirus exposure and HLA in healthy donors. About the research overall: The 90 to 150 validation repertoires and the approximately 640 first-cohort repertoires shared a platform, a later analysis reported.

J lost 4 bases, V lost 7 bases, and 9 bases had no gene match. Germline V gene sequence: CDR1 MRHNA, CDR2 SNTAGT. The CDR3 sequence is 14 residues long. General study findings and limits: A list of 150 to 200 TCR beta chains associated with cytomegalovirus was given. TCR clusters originating in the first cohort tended to co-occur in the approximately 130 validation repertoires, according to a later analysis. Reports described diagnosis of cytomegalovirus status by the classifier as highly specific and sensitive.

With respect to this clone: Its antigen is undetermined.

The table came from immunoSEQ multiplex PCR; TCRdb's copy has only in-frame clones and leaves some out. The sample yields approximately 190,000 clones, around 80% seen once. The specimen sequenced was PBMCs. The TCR originated in a young woman in good health and CMV-seropositive. This chain connects TRBV6-4 to TRBJ1-2; 7 positions agree with TRBD1. The CDR3 DNA sequence: TGTGCCAGCAAATGGGAGGCAGGGGGCTATGGCTACACCTTC. Its translation: CASKWEAGGYGYTF.